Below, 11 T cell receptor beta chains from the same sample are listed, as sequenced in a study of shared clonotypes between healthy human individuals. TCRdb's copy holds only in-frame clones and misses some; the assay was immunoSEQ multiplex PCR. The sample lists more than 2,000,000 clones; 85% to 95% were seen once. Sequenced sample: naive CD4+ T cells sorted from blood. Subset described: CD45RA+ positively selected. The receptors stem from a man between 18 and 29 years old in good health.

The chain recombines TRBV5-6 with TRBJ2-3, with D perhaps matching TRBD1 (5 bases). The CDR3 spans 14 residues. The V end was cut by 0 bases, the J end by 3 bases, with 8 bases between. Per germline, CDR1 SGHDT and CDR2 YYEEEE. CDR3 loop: CASSLGQKTDTQYF. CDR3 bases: TGTGCCAGCAGCTTGGGACAGAAAACAGATACGCAGTATTTT.

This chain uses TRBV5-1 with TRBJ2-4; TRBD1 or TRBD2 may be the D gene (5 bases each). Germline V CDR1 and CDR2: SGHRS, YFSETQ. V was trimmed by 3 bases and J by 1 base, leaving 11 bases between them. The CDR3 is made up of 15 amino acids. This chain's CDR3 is CASSSGTAAKNIQYF. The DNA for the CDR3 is TGCGCCAGCAGCTCCGGGACGGCTGCCAAAAACATTCAGTACTTC.

The CDR3 loop is CASRRPGQGTYEQYF. The CDR3 DNA sequence: TGTGCCAGCAGGAGACCGGGGCAGGGAACTTACGAGCAGTACTTC. This chain uses TRBV2 with TRBJ2-7, with D perhaps matching TRBD1 or TRBD2 (5 bases each). Germline assignment: CDR1 SNHLY and CDR2 FYNNEI. This CDR3 is 15 amino acids long. The V end lost 6 bases, the J end lost 4 bases, and 19 bases lay between the germline ends.

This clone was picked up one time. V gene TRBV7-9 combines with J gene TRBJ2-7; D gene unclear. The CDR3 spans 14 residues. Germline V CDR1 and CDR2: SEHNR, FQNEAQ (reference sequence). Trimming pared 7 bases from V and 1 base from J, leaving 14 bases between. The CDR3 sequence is CASIPTARSYEQYF. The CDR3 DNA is TGTGCCAGCATCCCTACCGCGCGATCCTACGAGCAGTACTTC.

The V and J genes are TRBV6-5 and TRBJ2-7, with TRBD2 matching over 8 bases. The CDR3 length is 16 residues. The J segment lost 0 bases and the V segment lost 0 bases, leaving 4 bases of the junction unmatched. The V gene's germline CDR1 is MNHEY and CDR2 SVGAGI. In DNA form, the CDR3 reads TGTGCCAGCAGTTACTCGACTAGCGCGAGCTCCTACGAGCAGTACTTC. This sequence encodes CASSYSTSASSYEQYF.

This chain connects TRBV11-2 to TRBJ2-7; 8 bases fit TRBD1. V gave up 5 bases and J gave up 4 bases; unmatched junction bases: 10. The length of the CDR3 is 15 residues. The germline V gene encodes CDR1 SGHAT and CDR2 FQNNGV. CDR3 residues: CASSQMWQGAYEQYF. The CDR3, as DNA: TGTGCCAGCAGCCAAATGTGGCAGGGGGCGTACGAGCAGTACTTC.

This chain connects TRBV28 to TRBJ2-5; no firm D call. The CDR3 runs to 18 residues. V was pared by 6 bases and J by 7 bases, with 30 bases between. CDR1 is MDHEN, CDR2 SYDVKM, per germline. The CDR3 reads CASRHTSPVTAVYRTQYF. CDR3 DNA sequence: TGTGCCAGCAGACACACCTCTCCGGTGACGGCGGTCTATCGGACCCAGTACTTC. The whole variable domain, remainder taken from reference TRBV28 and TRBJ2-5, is DVKVTQSSRYLVKRTGEKVFLECVQDMDHENMFWYRQDPGLGLRLIYFSYDVKMKEKGDIPEGYSVSREKKERFSLILESASTNQTSMYLCASRHTSPVTAVYRTQYFGPGTRLLVL.

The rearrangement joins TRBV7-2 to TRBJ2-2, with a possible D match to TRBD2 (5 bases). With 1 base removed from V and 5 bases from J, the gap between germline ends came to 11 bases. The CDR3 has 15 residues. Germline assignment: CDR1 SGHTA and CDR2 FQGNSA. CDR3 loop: CASSLGPPGTGELFF. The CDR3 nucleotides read TGTGCCAGCAGCTTAGGGCCCCCGGGGACCGGGGAGCTGTTTTTT. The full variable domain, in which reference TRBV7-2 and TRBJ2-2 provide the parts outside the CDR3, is GAGVSQSPSNKVTEKGKDVELRCDPISGHTALYWYRQSLGQGLEFLIYFQGNSAPDKSGLPSDRFSAERTGGSVSTLTIQRTQQEDSAVYLCASSLGPPGTGELFFGEGSRLTVL.

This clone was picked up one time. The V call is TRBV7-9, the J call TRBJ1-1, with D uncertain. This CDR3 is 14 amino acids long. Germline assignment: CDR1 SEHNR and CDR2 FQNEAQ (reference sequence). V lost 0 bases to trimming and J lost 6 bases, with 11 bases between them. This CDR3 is CASSLAPPGAEAFF. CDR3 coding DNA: TGTGCCAGCAGCTTAGCGCCCCCGGGAGCTGAAGCTTTCTTT. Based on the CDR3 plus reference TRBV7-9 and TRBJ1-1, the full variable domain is DTGVSQNPRHKITKRGQNVTFRCDPISEHNRLYWYRQTLGQGPEFLTYFQNEAQLEKSRLLSDRFSAERPKGSFSTLEIQRTEQGDSAMYLCASSLAPPGAEAFFGQGTRLTVV.

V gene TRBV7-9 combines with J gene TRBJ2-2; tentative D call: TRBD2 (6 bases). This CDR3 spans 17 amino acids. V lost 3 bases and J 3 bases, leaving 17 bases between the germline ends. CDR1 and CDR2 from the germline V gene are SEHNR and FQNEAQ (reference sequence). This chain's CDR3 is CASSFRREGRDTGELFF. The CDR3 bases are TGTGCCAGCAGCTTTAGGCGGGAAGGGCGGGACACCGGGGAGCTGTTTTTT.

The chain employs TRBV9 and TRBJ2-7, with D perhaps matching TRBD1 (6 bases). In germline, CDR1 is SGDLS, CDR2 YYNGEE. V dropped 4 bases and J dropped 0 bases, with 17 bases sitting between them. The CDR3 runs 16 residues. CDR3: CASSPHTGQPSYEQYF. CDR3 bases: TGTGCCAGCAGCCCCCATACAGGACAGCCCTCCTACGAGCAGTACTTC.